Here is one TCR beta chain with its context. The V end was cut by 4 bases, the J end by 0 bases, with 10 bases between. This CDR3 contains 15 residues. CDR1 is MNHNY and CDR2 is SVGAGI in the germline V gene (reference sequence). Method: immunoSEQ multiplex PCR; TCRdb's copy keeps in-frame clones and lacks some. This table holds more than 55,000 clones, 82% found once. The sample belongs to a study of OX40 agonist ivuxolimab in advanced cancers. The rearrangement uses TRBV6-6 and TRBJ2-1; tentative D call: TRBD2 (6 bases). This specimen was CD4+ or CD8+ T cells sorted from blood, taken in a trial of the OX40 agonist ivuxolimab. This receptor was taken from an adult with an advanced solid tumor such as melanoma, head and neck, liver or kidney cancer. The CDR3 DNA reads as TGTGCCAGCAGTTCGGGGGTCAGCTCCTACAATGAGCAGTTCTTC. This sequence encodes CASSSGVSSYNEQFF.